Below are 6 T cell receptor beta chains sequenced from a single sample in a study of patients and donors after allogeneic stem cell transplantation. MiXCR, applied by TCRdb to the RT-PCR reads, yields one record per CDR3 protein. This table has some 200,000 distinct CDR3 sequences, 35% to 50% appearing once. The sample comprised blood, either unsorted or a sorted T cell fraction (not recorded which). The receptor set was obtained from a human donor who was either an allogeneic HSCT recipient or a stem cell or donor lymphocyte infusion donor (not recorded which). It is not recorded whose cells these are; they may come from a transplant donor.

This chain uses TRBV12-3 or TRBV12-4 with TRBJ2-1; D gene unclear. This CDR3 region has 14 residues. Trimming stripped 2 bases from V and 8 bases from J, with 13 bases between. The DNA of the CDR3 is TGTGCCAGCAGTTTATTGCAGGTCGTAGATGAGCAGTTCTTC. This gives the protein CASSLLQVVDEQFF.

This clonotype was seen more than once but under ten times. The V call is TRBV5-1, the J call TRBJ2-5; 10 bases line up with TRBD1. This CDR3 spans 14 amino acids. Germline V gives CDR1 SGHRS, CDR2 YFSETQ. The ends lost 2 bases at V and 5 bases at J; junction bases unmatched: 3. The CDR3 sequence: CASSFGTGDETQYF. DNA for the CDR3: TGCGCCAGCAGCTTCGGGACAGGGGACGAGACCCAGTACTTC.

This chain joins TRBV7-9 and TRBJ1-1, with TRBD1 as a possible D gene (6 bases). The CDR3 is made up of 15 amino acids. Per germline, CDR1 SEHNR and CDR2 FQNEAQ (reference sequence). V was cut by 5 bases and J by 7 bases, with 20 bases left in between. The CDR3 is CASSVSVGALIEAFF. CDR3 in DNA: TGTGCCAGCAGCGTAAGCGTGGGGGCGCTGATTGAAGCTTTCTTT.

V usage is TRBV12-3 or TRBV12-4 and J usage is TRBJ1-1; unclear D gene. Trimming shortened V by 5 bases and J by 1 base, and 11 bases separated the two germline ends. The length of the CDR3 is 14 residues. The CDR3: CASSPLPQNTEAFF. CDR3 nucleotide sequence: TGTGCCAGCAGTCCCCTCCCACAGAACACTGAAGCTTTCTTT.

The V call is TRBV12-3 or TRBV12-4, the J call TRBJ2-1; 12 nucleotides line up with TRBD2. The CDR3 totals 15 residues. J gave up 4 bases and V 4 bases, and 2 bases lay outside the gene matches. The CDR3 sequence: CASSSSGRVYNEQFF. The CDR3 DNA sequence: TGTGCCAGCAGTTCTAGCGGGAGGGTATACAATGAGCAGTTCTTC.

J is TRBJ1-1 and V is TRBV9; D not certain. Germline CDR1 SGDLS, CDR2 YYNGEE. The V end lost 0 bases, the J end lost 6 bases, and 9 bases lay between the germline ends. The CDR3 contains 13 residues. The chain's CDR3 is CASSVVTGAEAFF. CDR3 in DNA: TGTGCCAGCAGCGTAGTTACTGGGGCTGAAGCTTTCTTT.